This T cell receptor (beta chain) appears in the sequencing data of a study of CD8+ T cells in alopecia areata. Treatment here: oral pan-JAK inhibitor, 5-10 mg twice daily. Extracted from the samples, RNA was reverse transcribed into cDNA to serve as the sequencing template. The repertoire was sequenced with immunoSEQ multiplex PCR; TCRdb's copy has only in-frame clones and lacks some. This table holds roughly 200,000 clones, about 60% found once. Points from the study as a whole: The study found that many expanded lesional clones persisted in scalp and blood during tofacitinib. Compared with normal scalp, lesional scalp had higher clonality and more expanded CD8+ clones.

As concerns this clone: The antigen is unknown.

This TCR was recovered from a human donor with alopecia areata. Sequences were derived from CD8+ T cells sorted from blood, sampled at week 24, from a patient treated with tofacitinib.

The CDR3 region is CSASGGTNEKLFF. DNA for the CDR3: TGCAGCGCCTCAGGGGGAACTAATGAAAAACTGTTTTTT. The rearrangement links TRBV29-1 to TRBJ1-4; TRBD1 matches at 7 bases. This CDR3 contains 13 residues. CDR1 and CDR2 (germline): SQVTM, ANQGSEA. The V gene end was trimmed by 7 bases and the J gene end by 1 base; junction bases not matched to a gene: 3.